Sequencing of this TCR beta chain was carried out in a study of long-term antiretroviral therapy in people with HIV. Findings of the study overall: Pre-ART-expanded clones dominated the repertoire at all time points.

About this clone itself: No antigen is known for it.

Run at survey level, the immunoSEQ assay was version v3.0. Profiled with immunoSEQ multiplex PCR; TCRdb holds only in-frame clones, not every one. The table includes roughly 21,000 clones, about four fifths detected once. Sequenced material: unsorted PBMCs, taken 0.2 years after starting antiretroviral therapy. The receptor was isolated from a woman younger than 45 with HIV.

The CDR3 bases are TGTGCCAGCAGTTTAATGAGGACGGGGAATTCACCCCTCCACTTT. This gives the protein CASSLMRTGNSPLHF. J is TRBJ1-6 and V is TRBV28; D gene unclear. Germline CDR1 is MDHEN and CDR2 is SYDVKM. This CDR3 region has 15 residues. The V end was cut by 2 bases, the J end by 7 bases, with 12 bases between.